The T cell receptor (beta chain) under discussion was sequenced for a study of T cell changes during pregnancy in multiple sclerosis. The CDR3 totals 15 residues. V shed 3 bases and J shed 2 bases, with 12 bases lying between them. Germline CDR1 MGHDK, CDR2 SYGVNS. Clones were read by immunoSEQ multiplex PCR, and TCRdb kept only the in-frame ones, dropping some. The sample records 100,000 or so clones, around 93% being singletons. The sequence was obtained from a female donor with multiple sclerosis, enrolled in a pregnancy study. This sample comprised peripheral blood, obtained after pregnancy. The chain joins TRBV25-1 to TRBJ2-3, with D possibly being TRBD1 (5 bases). The DNA of the CDR3 is TGTGCCAGCAGTGATGGGCAGGGCGTCACAGATACGCAGTATTTT. Translation: CASSDGQGVTDTQYF.